This TCR beta chain was retrieved from a study of T cell repertoires in cytomegalovirus infection (dated by TCRdb to the late 2010s). About the study as a whole: Recently identified HLA-C-restricted CMV epitopes, whose presentation resists viral immunomodulation, were targeted by peptide stimulations together with well-studied HLA-B-restricted epitopes. Donor HLA type was relevant to the analysis, because carriage of CMV infection together with the matching HLA type was indicated by public TCR beta signatures.

From the cysteine up to the phenylalanine, the CDR3 has a length of 15 residues. Of the read, only the CDR3 DNA is kept; its 45 bases are in frame from base 1. The trim is 2 bases for V and 0 bases for J, with a gap of 11 bases between the germline ends. The CDR1 and CDR2 encoded by the germline V gene are MNHNS and SASEGT. Overall study outcomes, separate from this receptor: The ex vivo response was dominated by HLA-C-restricted CMV-specific TCR beta clonotypes, and the single most frequent clonotype in two of eight donors was supplied by these HLA-C-restricted clonotypes. In both this cohort and an independent roughly 350-donor cohort, the cumulative frequency of public TCR beta family members distinguished carriers of CMV infection plus the relevant HLA type.

The sample's treatment or condition label, decoded: in vitro stimulation with specific CMV peptide epitopes to enrich CMV-specific T cells. As for this clonotype: Its specific antigen is unknown. Base qualities are not recorded, but no much larger clone differs from it by a single base.

Sequencing was carried out with an Illumina HiSeq 1500. TCRdb's own reprocessing of the public reads used fastp at Q25 and MiXCR and kept productive beta chains. Each CDR3 protein gets just one entry, which takes the most common genes and DNA from the rows behind it. This sample gives 75,000 to 95,000 distinct CDR3 sequences in total; roughly 44% of them show up just once. Over 85% of the sample is held by the ten biggest clonotypes. The receptor was isolated from a human donor in good health (CMV status not recorded). Some clones in this sample may be carry-over from other donors' samples. The sample here was CD8+ T cells from cultured PBMCs, taken from culture after CMV antigen stimulation. In this chain, TRBV6-1 is recombined with TRBJ2-7; matching of 6 bases hints at TRBD1 as the D gene. The bases are TGTGCCAGCAGTGAACTACAGGGTTCCTCCTACGAGCAGTACTTC. It translates to CASSELQGSSYEQYF.